The sequence of this TCR beta chain was determined in a study of blood T cells in healthy people across ages. From germline, CDR1 is SGHTA and CDR2 FQGNSA. Between the trimmed V and J ends, which lost 8 bases and 2 bases, there was a span of 20 bases. The CDR3 is 16 residues long. This clonotype was seen only a few times. A second PCR, run for roughly 7 to 12 cycles, used a sample-barcoded 5' primer plus a J-beta primer mix. Using its own MiXCR run on the 5' RACE reads, TCRdb lists one record per CDR3 protein. The repertoire has roughly 800,000 distinct CDR3 sequences, more than 45% of them found once; the top ten carry 22%.

The specimen sequenced was blood. The rearrangement links TRBV7-2 to TRBJ2-3, with D possibly being TRBD2 (5 bases). The clonotype was recovered from a young man in good health. This CDR3 is CASALGGTGITDTQYF. CDR3 coding DNA: TGTGCCAGCGCCCTAGGCGGCACGGGAATCACAGATACGCAGTATTTT. Full variable domain (outside the CDR3, taken from reference TRBV7-2 and TRBJ2-3): GAGVSQSPSNKVTEKGKDVELRCDPISGHTALYWYRQSLGQGLEFLIYFQGNSAPDKSGLPSDRFSAERTGGSVSTLTIQRTQQEDSAVYLCASALGGTGITDTQYFGPGTRLTVL.